Shown below are 13 T cell receptor beta chains from a single sample sequenced in a study of cytomegalovirus exposure and HLA in healthy donors. The PCR employed 60 Vbeta primers together with 13 Jbeta primers. The repertoire was sequenced with immunoSEQ multiplex PCR; TCRdb's copy has only in-frame clones and lacks some. The sample has approximately 93,000 clones, 82% seen once. Sample: PBMCs. These receptors were obtained from a man aged 50-60 years in good health and CMV-seronegative.

The V and J genes are TRBV4-3 and TRBJ1-2; 7 nucleotides match TRBD1. CDR3 length: 15 amino acids. Per the germline V gene, CDR1 is LGHNA and CDR2 is YSLEER. Germline trimming cut 5 bases from V and 4 bases from J; bases unmatched to any gene: 10. CDR3 sequence reads: CASSRGAGGSYGYTF. The CDR3 bases are TGCGCCAGCAGCAGGGGGGCAGGGGGAAGCTATGGCTACACCTTC.

This rearrangement joins TRBV6-1 to TRBJ1-3; the D is unclear. The CDR3 spans 15 residues. Germline V gene data show CDR1 as MNHNS and CDR2 as SASEGT. Trimming removed 2 bases from V and 0 bases from J, with 8 bases in between. CDR3 amino acids: CASSEYESSGNTIYF. As DNA, the CDR3 is TGTGCCAGCAGTGAATATGAGAGCTCTGGAAACACCATATATTTT.

The chain combines TRBV11-2 with TRBJ2-1; TRBD2 matches at 7 bases. J gave up 4 bases and V 10 bases, and 13 bases lay outside the gene matches. The germline V gene has CDR1 SGHAT and CDR2 FQNNGV. The CDR3 totals 15 residues. CDR3: CATHSGTINYNEQFF. Written as DNA, the CDR3 is TGTGCCACCCATTCCGGGACTATTAATTACAATGAGCAGTTCTTC.

The V and J genes are TRBV28 and TRBJ2-7, with TRBD2 matching 12 bases. The V gene end was trimmed by 2 bases and the J gene end by 5 bases; junction bases not matched to a gene: 7. The CDR3 covers 16 residues. Germline V gene data show CDR1 as MDHEN and CDR2 as SYDVKM. For the CDR3, the DNA is TGTGCCAGCAGTTTAGTGACTAGCGGGAGCATCCACGAGCAGTACTTC. Translated, it gives CASSLVTSGSIHEQYF. Looking up the rest from reference TRBV28 and TRBJ2-7 gives the full variable domain: DVKVTQSSRYLVKRTGEKVFLECVQDMDHENMFWYRQDPGLGLRLIYFSYDVKMKEKGDIPEGYSVSREKKERFSLILESASTNQTSMYLCASSLVTSGSIHEQYFGPGTRLTVT.

The V and J genes are TRBV13 and TRBJ1-5; tentative D call: TRBD1 (6 bases). V was pared by 6 bases and J by 1 base, with 10 bases between. Germline lookup yields CDR1 PRHDT and CDR2 FYEKMQ (reference sequence). The CDR3 is 14 amino acids. The CDR3 DNA is TGTGCCAGCAGGCCACAGGGCAGCAATCAGCCCCAGCATTTT. It encodes CASRPQGSNQPQHF. The entire variable domain, with the rest obtained from reference TRBV13 and TRBJ1-5, is as follows: AAGVIQSPRHLIKEKRETATLKCYPIPRHDTVYWYQQGPGQDPQFLISFYEKMQSDKGSIPDRFSAQQFSDYHSELNMSSLELGDSALYFCASRPQGSNQPQHFGDGTRLSIL.

By sample share, this clone is medium-sized. The chain joins TRBV7-3 to TRBJ2-3; D uncertain. Germline values: CDR1 SGHTA, CDR2 FQGTGA. V was cut by 4 bases and J by 3 bases, with 8 bases left in between. The CDR3 totals 13 residues. CDR3 residues: CASSYSHTDTQYF. CDR3 coding DNA: TGTGCCAGCAGCTACTCCCATACAGATACGCAGTATTTT. The full variable domain, in which reference TRBV7-3 and TRBJ2-3 provide the parts outside the CDR3, is GAGVSQTPSNKVTEKGKYVELRCDPISGHTALYWYRQSLGQGPEFLIYFQGTGAADDSGLPNDRFFAVRPEGSVSTLKIQRTERGDSAVYLCASSYSHTDTQYFGPGTRLTVL.

CDR3 sequence reads: CASSVGGTANEKLFF. The CDR3 coding sequence is TGTGCCAGCAGCGTAGGCGGGACAGCTAATGAAAAACTGTTTTTT. The chain joins TRBV9 to TRBJ1-4; 7 positions agree with TRBD1. CDR1 and CDR2 (germline): SGDLS, YYNGEE. Germline trimming cut 0 bases from V and 3 bases from J; bases unmatched to any gene: 2. CDR3 size: 15 residues.

The gene calls are TRBV7-2 and TRBJ2-2, with a possible D match to TRBD2 (5 bases). V gave up 5 bases and J gave up 7 bases, with 17 bases separating them. Germline CDR1 SGHTA, CDR2 FQGNSA. This CDR3 is 15 amino acids long. The CDR3 DNA reads TGTGCCAGCAGCCCGAGCCCCACTAGACTCGGGGAGCTGTTTTTT. It is translated as CASSPSPTRLGELFF.

This chain connects TRBV18 to TRBJ1-1; the D gene is possibly TRBD1 (6 bases). V dropped 3 bases and J dropped 5 bases, with 10 bases sitting between them. This CDR3 has 13 amino acids. Looked up from germline, CDR1 is KGHSH and CDR2 is LQKENI. The CDR3 region is CASSPGGRTEAFF. The CDR3 nucleotides read TGTGCCAGCTCACCGGGGGGGCGAACTGAAGCTTTCTTT.

V and J are TRBV13 and TRBJ2-1; 10 nucleotides align to TRBD1. Germline V CDR1 and CDR2: PRHDT, FYEKMQ (reference sequence). V trimming: 0 bases; J trimming: 5 bases; junction bases outside the gene matches: 1. CDR3 size: 15 residues. The CDR3 spells CASSLGGTGDNEQFF. The DNA for the CDR3 is TGTGCCAGCAGCTTAGGGGGGACAGGGGACAATGAGCAGTTCTTC.

The chain couples TRBV28 to TRBJ2-3; 7 bases agree with TRBD1. The CDR3 is 14 residues long. Germline lookup yields CDR1 MDHEN and CDR2 SYDVKM. V shed 3 bases and J 4 bases; nucleotides not matched to a gene: 4. The CDR3 reads CASSLRGRPDTQYF. CDR3 nucleotide sequence: TGTGCCAGCAGTTTGAGGGGGCGCCCAGATACGCAGTATTTT.

This clone has a single count. V gene TRBV23-1 combines with J gene TRBJ2-7; D possibly corresponds to TRBD1 (5 bases). TRBV23-1 has ORF status, its function being uncertain. V was clipped by 1 base and J by 1 base, with 14 bases between them. CDR3 length: 16 residues. For the CDR3, the DNA is TGCGCCAGCAGTCAATATCACAGGCCAACATCCTACGAGCAGTACTTC. Its translation is CASSQYHRPTSYEQYF.

This clone was counted between two and nine times. This chain links TRBV7-9 with TRBJ2-5; D possibly corresponds to TRBD1 (5 bases). The CDR3 loop spans 18 amino acids. Looked up from germline, CDR1 is SEHNR and CDR2 is FQNEAQ (reference sequence). V lost 5 bases and J lost 5, with 27 bases in between. The CDR3 region has the DNA TGTGCCAGCAGCCATAGACAGCTGCCCTCGTACCTTAGTGAGACCCAGTACTTC. Translated: CASSHRQLPSYLSETQYF.